One T cell receptor (beta chain) is described in this entry. The target antigen is unknown. The sampling schedule covered blood at baseline, cycle 4 day 1, and cycle 7 day 1. The protocol was immunoSEQ multiplex PCR, while the TCRdb copy is restricted to in-frame clones and leaves out a portion. The sample yields 50,000 or so clones, approximately 80% seen once. The data belong to a study of OX40 agonist ivuxolimab in advanced cancers. Findings and caveats of the study: The mean number of expanded clones was higher in CD8+ T cells than in CD4+.

CDR1 and CDR2 (germline): MNHNY, SVGAGI (reference sequence). CDR3 length: 16 amino acids. V was clipped by 1 base and J by 0 bases, with 9 bases between them. The TCR sequence derives from an adult with an advanced solid tumor such as melanoma, head and neck, liver or kidney cancer. Specimen: CD4+ or CD8+ T cells sorted from blood, collected in a trial of the OX40 agonist ivuxolimab. This chain uses TRBV6-6 with TRBJ2-2; weak D call: TRBD1 (5 bases). The CDR3 bases are TGTGCCAGCAGTTACTATCCAGGGACGAACACCGGGGAGCTGTTTTTT. Translation: CASSYYPGTNTGELFF.